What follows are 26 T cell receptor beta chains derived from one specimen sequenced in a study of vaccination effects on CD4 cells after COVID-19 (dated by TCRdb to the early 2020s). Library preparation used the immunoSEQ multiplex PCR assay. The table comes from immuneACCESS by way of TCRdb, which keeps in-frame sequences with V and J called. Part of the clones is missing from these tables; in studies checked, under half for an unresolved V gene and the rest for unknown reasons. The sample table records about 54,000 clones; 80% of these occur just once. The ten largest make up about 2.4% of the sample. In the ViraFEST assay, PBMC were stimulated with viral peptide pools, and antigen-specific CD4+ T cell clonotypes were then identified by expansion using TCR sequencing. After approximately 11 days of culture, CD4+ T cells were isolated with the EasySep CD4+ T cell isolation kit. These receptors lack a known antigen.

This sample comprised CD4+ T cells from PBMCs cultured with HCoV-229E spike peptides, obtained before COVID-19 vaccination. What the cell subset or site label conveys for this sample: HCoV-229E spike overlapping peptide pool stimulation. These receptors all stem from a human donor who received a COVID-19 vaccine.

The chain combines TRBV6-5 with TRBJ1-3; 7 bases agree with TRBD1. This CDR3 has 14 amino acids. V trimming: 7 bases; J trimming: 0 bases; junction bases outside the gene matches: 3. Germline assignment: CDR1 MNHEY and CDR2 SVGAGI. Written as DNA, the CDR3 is TGTGCCAGCATGACAGGGCTCTCTGGAAACACCATATATTTT. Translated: CASMTGLSGNTIYF.

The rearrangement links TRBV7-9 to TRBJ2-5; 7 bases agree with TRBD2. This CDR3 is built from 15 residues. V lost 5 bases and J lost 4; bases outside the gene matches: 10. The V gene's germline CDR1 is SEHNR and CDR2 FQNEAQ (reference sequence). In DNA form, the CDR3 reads TGTGCCAGCAGCCCCGGGCGGGGGATAGGAGAGACCCAGTACTTC. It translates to CASSPGRGIGETQYF.

The CDR3: CARSSSGAPNQPQHF. The CDR3 DNA reads TGTGCCAGAAGCTCCTCAGGGGCACCCAATCAGCCCCAGCATTTT. The J gene is TRBJ1-5, the V gene TRBV5-3; D might be TRBD1 (6 bases). TRBV5-3 falls under the ORF class, with uncertain function. V was clipped by 3 bases and J by 3 bases, with 13 bases between them. The CDR3 has 15 residues.

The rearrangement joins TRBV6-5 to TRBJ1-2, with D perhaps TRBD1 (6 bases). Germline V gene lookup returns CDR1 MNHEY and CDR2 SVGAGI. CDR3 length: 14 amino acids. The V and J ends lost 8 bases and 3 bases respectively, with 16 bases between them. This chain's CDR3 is CASSKSGVDYGYTF. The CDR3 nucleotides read TGTGCCAGCTCCAAATCAGGGGTTGACTATGGCTACACCTTC.

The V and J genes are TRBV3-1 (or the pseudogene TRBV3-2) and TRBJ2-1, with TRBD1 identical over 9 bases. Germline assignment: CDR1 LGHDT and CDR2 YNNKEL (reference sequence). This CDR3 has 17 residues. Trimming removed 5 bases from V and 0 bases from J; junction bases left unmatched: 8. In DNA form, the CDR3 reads TGTGCCAGCAGCGGGACAGGGACTACTGGCTCCTACAATGAGCAGTTCTTC. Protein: CASSGTGTTGSYNEQFF.

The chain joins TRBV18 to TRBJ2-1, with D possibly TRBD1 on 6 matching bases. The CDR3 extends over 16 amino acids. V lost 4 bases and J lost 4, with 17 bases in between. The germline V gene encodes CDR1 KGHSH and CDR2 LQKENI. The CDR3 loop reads CASSRAQGTAYNEQFF. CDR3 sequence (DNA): TGTGCCAGCTCACGGGCGCAGGGGACGGCGTACAATGAGCAGTTCTTC. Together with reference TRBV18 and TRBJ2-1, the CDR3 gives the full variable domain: NAGVMQNPRHLVRRRGQEARLRCSPMKGHSHVYWYRQLPEEGLKFMVYLQKENIIDESGMPKERFSAEFPKEGPSILRIQQVVRGDSAAYFCASSRAQGTAYNEQFFGPGTRLTVL.

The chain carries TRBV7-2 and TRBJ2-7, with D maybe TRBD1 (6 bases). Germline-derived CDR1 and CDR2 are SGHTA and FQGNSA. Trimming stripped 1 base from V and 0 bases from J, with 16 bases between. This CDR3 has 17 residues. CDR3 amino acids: CASSLEGVGTFSYEQYV. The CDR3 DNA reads TGTGCCAGCAGCTTAGAAGGGGTGGGGACATTCTCCTACGAGCAGTACGTC.

DNA for the CDR3: TGTGCCAGTAGTGCCCAAGCTGATCAGCCCCAGCATTTT. Translation gives CASSAQADQPQHF. The V and J genes are TRBV19 and TRBJ1-5, with no clear D. The CDR3 length is 13 residues. V lost 5 bases and J lost 5, with 10 bases in between. CDR1 and CDR2 from the germline V gene are LNHDA and SQIVND (reference sequence).

The CDR3, as DNA: TGTGCCAGCAGTTACTCGATCGGGGCTAGACCCGGGGAGCTGTTTTTT. Protein: CASSYSIGARPGELFF. The genes are TRBV6-2 or TRBV6-3 and TRBJ2-2; D is tentatively TRBD1 or TRBD2 (5 bases each). Trimming shortened V by 0 bases and J by 6 bases, and 14 bases separated the two germline ends. The germline V gene has CDR1 MNHEY and CDR2 SVGEGT. This CDR3 comprises 16 residues.

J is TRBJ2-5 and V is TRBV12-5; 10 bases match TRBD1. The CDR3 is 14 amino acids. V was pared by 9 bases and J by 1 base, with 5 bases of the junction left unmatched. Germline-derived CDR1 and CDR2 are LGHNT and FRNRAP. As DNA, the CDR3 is TGTGCTAGGGGGGGGGACAGGGGCCAAGAGACCCAGTACTTC. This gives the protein CARGGDRGQETQYF.

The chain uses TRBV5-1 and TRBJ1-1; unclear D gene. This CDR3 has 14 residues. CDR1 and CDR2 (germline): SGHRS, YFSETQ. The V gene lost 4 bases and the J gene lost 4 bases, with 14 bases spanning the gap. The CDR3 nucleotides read TGCGCCAGCAGCCTCGGGTCCTTTCGCACTGAAGCTTTCTTT. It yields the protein CASSLGSFRTEAFF.

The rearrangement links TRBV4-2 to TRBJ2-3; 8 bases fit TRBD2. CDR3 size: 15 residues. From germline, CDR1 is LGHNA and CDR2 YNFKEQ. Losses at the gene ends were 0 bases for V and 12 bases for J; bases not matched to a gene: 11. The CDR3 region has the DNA TGTGCCAGCAGCCAAGAAAGGTCGGGGGGGCCATTACAGTATTTT. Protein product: CASSQERSGGPLQYF.

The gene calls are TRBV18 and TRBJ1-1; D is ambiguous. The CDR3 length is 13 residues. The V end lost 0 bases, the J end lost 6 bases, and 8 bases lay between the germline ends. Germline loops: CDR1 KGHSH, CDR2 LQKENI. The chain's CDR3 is CASSPPKRAEAFF. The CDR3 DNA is TGTGCCAGCTCACCACCCAAGAGGGCTGAAGCTTTCTTT.

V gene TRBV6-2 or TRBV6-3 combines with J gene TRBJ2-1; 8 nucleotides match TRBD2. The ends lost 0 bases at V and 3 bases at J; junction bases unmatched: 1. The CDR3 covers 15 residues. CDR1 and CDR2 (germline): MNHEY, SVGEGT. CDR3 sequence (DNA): TGTGCCAGCAGTTACTCGCGGGGGGTCTACAATGAGCAGTTCTTC. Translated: CASSYSRGVYNEQFF.

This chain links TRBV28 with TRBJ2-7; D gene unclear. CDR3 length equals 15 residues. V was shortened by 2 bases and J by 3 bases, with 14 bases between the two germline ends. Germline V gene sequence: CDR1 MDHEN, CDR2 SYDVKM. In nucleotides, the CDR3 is TGTGCCAGCAGTTTACCGGTCGATTGCGGCTACGAGCAGTACGTC. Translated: CASSLPVDCGYEQYV.

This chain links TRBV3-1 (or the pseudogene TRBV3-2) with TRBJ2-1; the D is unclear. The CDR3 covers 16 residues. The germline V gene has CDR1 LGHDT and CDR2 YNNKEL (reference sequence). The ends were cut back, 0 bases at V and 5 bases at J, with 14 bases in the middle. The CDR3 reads CASSQDPGCGDNEQFF. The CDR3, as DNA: TGTGCCAGCAGCCAAGATCCCGGGTGTGGGGACAATGAGCAGTTCTTC.

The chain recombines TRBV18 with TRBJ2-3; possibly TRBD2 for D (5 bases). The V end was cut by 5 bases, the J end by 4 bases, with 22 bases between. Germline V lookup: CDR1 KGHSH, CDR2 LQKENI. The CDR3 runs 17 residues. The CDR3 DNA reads TGTGCCAGCTCAATGTACAGCCCGGGGAGTGTAGCAGATACGCAGTATTTT. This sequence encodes CASSMYSPGSVADTQYF.

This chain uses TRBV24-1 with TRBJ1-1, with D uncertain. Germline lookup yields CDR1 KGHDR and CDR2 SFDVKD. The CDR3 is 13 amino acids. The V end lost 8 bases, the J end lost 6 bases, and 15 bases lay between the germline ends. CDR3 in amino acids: CATMSRKGAEAFF. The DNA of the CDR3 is TGTGCCACCATGTCGCGAAAGGGTGCTGAAGCTTTCTTT.

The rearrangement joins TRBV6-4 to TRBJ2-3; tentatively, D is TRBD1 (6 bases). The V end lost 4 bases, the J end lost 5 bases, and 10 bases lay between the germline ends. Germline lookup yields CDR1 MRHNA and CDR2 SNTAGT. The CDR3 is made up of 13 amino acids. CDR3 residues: CASSATGLDTQYF. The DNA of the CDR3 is TGTGCCAGCAGTGCTACAGGGTTAGATACGCAGTATTTT.

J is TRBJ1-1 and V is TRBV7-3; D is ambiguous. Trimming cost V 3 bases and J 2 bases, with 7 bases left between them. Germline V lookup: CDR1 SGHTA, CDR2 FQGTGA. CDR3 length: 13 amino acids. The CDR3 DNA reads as TGTGCCAGCAGCTTCGGGCCTAACACTGAAGCTTTCTTT. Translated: CASSFGPNTEAFF.

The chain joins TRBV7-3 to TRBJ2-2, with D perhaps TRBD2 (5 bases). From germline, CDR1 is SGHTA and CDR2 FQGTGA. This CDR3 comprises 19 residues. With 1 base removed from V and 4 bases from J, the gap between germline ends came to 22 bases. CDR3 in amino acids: CASSLKAVGGAEITGELFF. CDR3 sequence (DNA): TGTGCCAGCAGCTTAAAGGCGGTTGGAGGCGCCGAAATCACCGGGGAGCTGTTTTTT.

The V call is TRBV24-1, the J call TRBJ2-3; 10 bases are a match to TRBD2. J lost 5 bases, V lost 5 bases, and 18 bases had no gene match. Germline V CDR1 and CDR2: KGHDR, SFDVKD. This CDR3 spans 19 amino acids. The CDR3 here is CATSARTGRLAGDGDTQYF. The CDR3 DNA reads TGTGCCACCAGTGCCCGGACAGGGAGGCTAGCGGGGGACGGAGATACGCAGTATTTT.

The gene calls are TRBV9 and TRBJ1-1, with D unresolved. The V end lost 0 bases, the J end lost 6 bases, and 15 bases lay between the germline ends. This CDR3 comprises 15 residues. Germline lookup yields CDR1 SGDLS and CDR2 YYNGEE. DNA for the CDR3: TGTGCCAGCAGCGTAGGAGAGGTATCGGGTTCTGAAGCTTTCTTT. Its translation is CASSVGEVSGSEAFF.

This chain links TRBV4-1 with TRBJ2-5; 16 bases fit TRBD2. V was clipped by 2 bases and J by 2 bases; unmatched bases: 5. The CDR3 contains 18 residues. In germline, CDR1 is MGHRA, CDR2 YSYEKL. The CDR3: CASSQNPGLAGGQETQYF. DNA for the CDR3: TGCGCCAGCAGCCAAAACCCGGGACTAGCGGGGGGGCAAGAGACCCAGTACTTC.

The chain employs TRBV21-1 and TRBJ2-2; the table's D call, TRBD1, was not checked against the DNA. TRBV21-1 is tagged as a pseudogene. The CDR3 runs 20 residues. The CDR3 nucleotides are TGTGCCAGCACCATACAAAAGCACGGGGACACGAAGTGCTACACCGGGGAGCTGTTTTTT. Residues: CASTIQKHGDTKCYTGELFF.

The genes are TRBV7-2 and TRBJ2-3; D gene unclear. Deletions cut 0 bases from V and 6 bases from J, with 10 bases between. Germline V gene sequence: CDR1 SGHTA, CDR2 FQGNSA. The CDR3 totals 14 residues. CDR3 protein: CASSLARVMDTQYF. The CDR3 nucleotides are TGTGCCAGCAGCTTAGCAAGGGTTATGGATACGCAGTATTTT.